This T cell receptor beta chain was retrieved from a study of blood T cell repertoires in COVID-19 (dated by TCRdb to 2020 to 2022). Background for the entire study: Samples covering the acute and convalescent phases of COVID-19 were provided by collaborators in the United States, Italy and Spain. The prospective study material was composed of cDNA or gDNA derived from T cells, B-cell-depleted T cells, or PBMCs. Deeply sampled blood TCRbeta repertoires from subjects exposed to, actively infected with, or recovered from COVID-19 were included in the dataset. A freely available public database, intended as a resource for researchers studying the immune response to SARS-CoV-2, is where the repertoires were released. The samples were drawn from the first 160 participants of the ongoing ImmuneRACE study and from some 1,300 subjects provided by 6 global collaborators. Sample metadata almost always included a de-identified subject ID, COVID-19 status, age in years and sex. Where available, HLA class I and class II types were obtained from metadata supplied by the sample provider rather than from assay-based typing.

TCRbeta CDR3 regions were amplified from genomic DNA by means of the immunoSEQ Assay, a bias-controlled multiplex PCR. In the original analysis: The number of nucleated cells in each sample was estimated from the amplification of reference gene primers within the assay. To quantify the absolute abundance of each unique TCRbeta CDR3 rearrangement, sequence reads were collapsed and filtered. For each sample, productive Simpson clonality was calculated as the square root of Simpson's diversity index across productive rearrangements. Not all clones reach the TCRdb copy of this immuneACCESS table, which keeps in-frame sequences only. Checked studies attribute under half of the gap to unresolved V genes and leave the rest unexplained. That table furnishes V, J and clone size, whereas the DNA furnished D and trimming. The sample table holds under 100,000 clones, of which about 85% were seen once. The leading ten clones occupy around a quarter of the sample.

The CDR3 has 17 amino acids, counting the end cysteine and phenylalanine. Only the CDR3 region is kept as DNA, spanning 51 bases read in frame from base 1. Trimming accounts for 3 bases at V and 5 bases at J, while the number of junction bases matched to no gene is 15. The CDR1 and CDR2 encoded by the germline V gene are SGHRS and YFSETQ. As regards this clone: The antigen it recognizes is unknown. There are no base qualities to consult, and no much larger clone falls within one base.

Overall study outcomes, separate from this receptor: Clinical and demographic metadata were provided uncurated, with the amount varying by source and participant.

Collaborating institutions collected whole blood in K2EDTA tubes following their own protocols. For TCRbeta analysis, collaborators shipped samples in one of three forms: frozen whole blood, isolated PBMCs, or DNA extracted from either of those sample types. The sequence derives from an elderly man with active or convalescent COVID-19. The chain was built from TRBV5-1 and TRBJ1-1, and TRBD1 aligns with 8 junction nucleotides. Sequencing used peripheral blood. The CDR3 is CASSSTGRQGRGTEAFF. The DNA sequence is TGCGCCAGCAGCTCAACCGGGAGACAGGGGAGAGGGACTGAAGCTTTCTTT.